This TCR beta chain came from a study of blood T cell repertoires in COVID-19. The V segment lost 6 bases and the J segment 6 bases; nucleotides outside the gene matches: 6. The V gene's germline CDR1 is MDHEN and CDR2 SYDVKM. The length of the CDR3 is 15 residues. In the original workflow: Amplification with reference gene primers provided the estimates of nucleated cell counts. Libraries were prepared by immunoSEQ multiplex PCR; TCRdb keeps only in-frame clonotypes and omits some of them. D and trimming come from the DNA, and the V and J calls and clone size come from that table. The sample consists of hundreds of thousands of clones, around 91% of them appearing once.

The receptor comes from a man aged 30 to 45 who had recovered from COVID-19. Sequencing used PBMCs or T cells enriched from blood (not recorded which). The chain couples TRBV28 to TRBJ2-1; 12 nucleotides line up with TRBD2. The chain's CDR3 is CASSPSGRGVNEQFF. For the CDR3, the DNA is TGTGCCAGCAGCCCTAGCGGGAGGGGGGTCAATGAGCAGTTCTTC.